These T cell receptor beta chains were read from a single sample in a study of T cells after yellow fever vaccination. TCRdb re-called the 5' RACE reads with MiXCR, one entry per CDR3 protein. The data show approximately 70,000 distinct CDR3 sequences, about 7.3% seen once. The starting material was CD8+ T cells sorted from PBMCs, obtained roughly 10 days after the first yellow fever vaccination. Every receptor here comes from a man between 18 and 29 years old who received the YFV17D yellow fever vaccine. Both conserved end residues are part of each CDR3. D genes are given only for firm matches. Where a row states a size, it is once, few, many or the class of an expanded clone; other rows omit it.

V gene	D gene	J gene	clone size	CDR3 protein	CDR3 DNA
TRBV4-3	.	TRBJ1-1	.	CASSPTGSGNTEAFF	TGCGCCAGCAGCCCAACAGGGTCAGGGAACACTGAAGCTTTCTTT
TRBV28	.	TRBJ1-5	.	CASTREGGQPQHF	TGTGCCAGCACCCGAGAGGGAGGTCAGCCCCAGCATTTT
TRBV9	TRBD2	TRBJ2-3	many	CASSVLRGGPDTQYF	TGTGCCAGCAGCGTACTACGGGGGGGCCCAGATACGCAGTATTTT
TRBV20-1	TRBD2	TRBJ2-1	few	CSASSPGLAGYNEQFF	TGCAGTGCCAGCTCCCCGGGACTAGCGGGGTACAATGAGCAGTTCTTC
TRBV9	.	TRBJ2-2	many	CASSRRGAGTGELFF	TGTGCCAGCAGCAGGCGGGGTGCTGGCACCGGGGAGCTGTTTTTT
TRBV2	TRBD1	TRBJ2-1	many	CASKDRGAPEQFF	TGTGCCAGCAAGGACAGGGGGGCTCCTGAGCAGTTCTTC
TRBV29-1	TRBD1	TRBJ1-1	many	CSVLTGAPEAFF	TGCAGCGTTCTAACAGGGGCCCCTGAAGCTTTCTTT
TRBV4-1	.	TRBJ2-4	.	CASSQEEGRTQNIQYF	TGCGCCAGCAGCCAAGAAGAGGGGAGGACCCAAAACATTCAGTACTTC
TRBV7-9	.	TRBJ2-7	few	CASSLTTGEYEQYF	TGTGCCAGCAGCTTAACAACAGGCGAATACGAGCAGTACTTC
TRBV7-9	TRBD1	TRBJ2-7	many	CASSFSGQGVYEQYF	TGTGCCAGCAGCTTCTCGGGACAGGGTGTTTACGAGCAGTACTTC
TRBV5-1	.	TRBJ1-5	many	CASSSLGGDNQPQHF	TGCGCCAGCAGCTCGCTTGGAGGGGACAATCAGCCCCAGCATTTT
TRBV5-1	TRBD1	TRBJ2-3	many	CASSSKPGTGGFTDTQYF	TGCGCCAGCAGCTCGAAGCCCGGGACAGGGGGCTTCACAGATACGCAGTATTTT
TRBV12-3/TRBV12-4	.	TRBJ2-3	few	CAIQRGLSWDTQYF	TGTGCCATCCAACGGGGACTCTCCTGGGATACGCAGTATTTT
TRBV29-1	TRBD2	TRBJ2-1	few	CSVGGGSSYNEQFF	TGCAGCGTCGGGGGGGGGAGCTCCTACAATGAGCAGTTCTTC
TRBV6-6	.	TRBJ2-2	many	CASSYSSSGELFF	TGTGCCAGCAGTTACAGTAGCTCCGGGGAGCTGTTTTTT
TRBV13	.	TRBJ2-2	.	CASRRELEGYTGELFF	TGTGCCAGCAGACGCGAGCTAGAAGGGTACACCGGGGAGCTGTTTTTT
TRBV12-3/TRBV12-4	.	TRBJ1-2	many	CASSLTAETNYGYTF	TGTGCCAGCAGTTTAACGGCCGAGACTAACTATGGCTACACCTTC
TRBV18	.	TRBJ2-7	.	CASSRPDGQSSYEQYF	TGTGCCAGCTCACGCCCGGACGGACAAAGCTCCTACGAGCAGTACTTC
TRBV7-9	TRBD1	TRBJ2-3	many	CASSFVGGQGTDTQYF	TGTGCCAGCAGCTTCGTCGGAGGACAGGGTACAGATACGCAGTATTTT
TRBV4-2	TRBD2	TRBJ2-3	.	CASSPLADYTDTQYF	TGTGCCAGCAGCCCCCTAGCGGACTACACAGATACGCAGTATTTT
TRBV7-8	.	TRBJ2-1	.	CASSGPGAYNEQFF	TGTGCCAGCAGCGGACCCGGGGCCTACAATGAGCAGTTCTTC
TRBV20-1	.	TRBJ1-6	many	CSFREYNSPLHF	TGCAGCTTCCGGGAGTATAATTCACCCCTCCACTTT
TRBV5-6	.	TRBJ2-5	.	CASSFGGGFLETQYF	TGTGCCAGCAGCTTTGGAGGAGGGTTCTTAGAGACCCAGTACTTC
TRBV5-6	TRBD1	TRBJ2-7	many	CASSLGTGGRYEQYF	TGTGCCAGCAGCTTGGGCACAGGGGGACGTTACGAGCAGTACTTC
TRBV4-1	.	TRBJ1-1	many	CASTPELRTEAFF	TGCGCCAGCACCCCAGAGTTGCGGACTGAAGCTTTCTTT
TRBV27	.	TRBJ2-5	many	CASSPGETSDRWSQYF	TGTGCCAGCAGCCCCGGAGAGACTAGTGATCGGTGGTCCCAGTACTTC
TRBV29-1	TRBD2	TRBJ2-3	many	CSCFTSGGLTDTQYF	TGCAGCTGCTTTACGTCGGGGGGGCTGACAGATACGCAGTATTTT
TRBV2	TRBD2	TRBJ2-3	.	CASSALAGVEDTQYF	TGTGCCAGCAGTGCCCTAGCGGGGGTTGAAGATACGCAGTATTTT
TRBV19	.	TRBJ2-5	.	CASSFGPSTQYF	TGTGCCAGTAGTTTCGGGCCCTCGACCCAGTACTTC
TRBV12-3/TRBV12-4	TRBD1	TRBJ1-1	few	CASSYTGGQNTEAFF	TGTGCCAGCAGTTATACAGGGGGACAGAACACTGAAGCTTTCTTT
TRBV6-2/TRBV6-3	TRBD2	TRBJ2-1	many	CASSSILAGGANSYNEQFF	TGTGCCAGCAGTTCAATACTAGCGGGGGGTGCTAACTCCTACAATGAGCAGTTCTTC
TRBV10-3	TRBD1	TRBJ2-5	many	CATLGTDQETQYF	TGTGCCACCTTAGGGACAGACCAAGAGACCCAGTACTTC
TRBV7-2	.	TRBJ1-3	many	CASSLVGRVDGNTIYF	TGTGCCAGCAGCTTAGTTGGTAGGGTAGATGGAAACACCATATATTTT
TRBV20-1	.	TRBJ2-1	.	CSATFPFRDNNEQFF	TGCAGTGCTACATTCCCCTTCCGGGACAATAATGAGCAGTTCTTC
TRBV6-4	TRBD2	TRBJ2-1	many	CASSATSGGAGNEQFF	TGTGCCAGCAGTGCTACTAGCGGGGGGGCAGGGAATGAGCAGTTCTTC
TRBV23-1	.	TRBJ2-5	.	CASSQFPRETQYF	TGCGCCAGCAGTCAATTCCCCCGGGAGACCCAGTACTTC
TRBV7-9	TRBD1	TRBJ2-1	many	CASSAGQGMSSYNEQFF	TGTGCCAGCAGCGCGGGACAGGGGATGAGCTCCTACAATGAGCAGTTCTTC
TRBV20-1	.	TRBJ1-1	few	CSAREATLLRMNTEAFF	TGCAGTGCTAGAGAGGCCACCCTATTGAGAATGAACACTGAAGCTTTCTTT
TRBV6-1	.	TRBJ1-5	.	CASSGWELYSNQPQHF	TGTGCCAGCAGTGGTTGGGAGTTGTATAGCAATCAGCCCCAGCATTTT
TRBV27	TRBD2	TRBJ2-1	few	CASSWGVAGGWNEQFF	TGTGCCAGCAGTTGGGGGGTGGCGGGGGGATGGAATGAGCAGTTCTTC
TRBV5-4	.	TRBJ2-7	many	CASSALGPPNEQYF	TGTGCCAGCAGCGCCCTCGGGCCTCCCAACGAGCAGTACTTC
TRBV27	TRBD1	TRBJ1-4	many	CASSRDRANEKLFF	TGTGCCAGCAGCCGGGACAGGGCTAATGAAAAACTGTTTTTT
TRBV20-1	TRBD2	TRBJ2-3	many	CSARDPGGSTDTQYF	TGCAGTGCTAGAGATCCCGGGGGGAGCACAGATACGCAGTATTTT
TRBV12-3/TRBV12-4	.	TRBJ1-4	many	CASSPSGTNEKLFF	TGTGCCAGCAGTCCTAGTGGGACTAATGAAAAACTGTTTTTT
TRBV7-6	.	TRBJ2-2	few	CASRDVGGGTASTGELFF	TGTGCCAGCCGCGACGTCGGCGGGGGCACCGCGAGCACCGGGGAGCTGTTTTTT
TRBV5-5	TRBD1	TRBJ2-1	many	CASSSPGQGSYNEQFF	TGTGCCAGCAGCTCTCCGGGACAGGGTTCCTACAATGAGCAGTTCTTC
TRBV6-5	.	TRBJ2-1	many	CASSYSILGPIGNEQFF	TGTGCCAGCAGTTACTCAATTTTGGGACCCATAGGCAATGAGCAGTTCTTC
TRBV20-1	.	TRBJ1-1	many	CSARRRNTEAFF	TGCAGTGCTAGAAGGCGGAACACTGAAGCTTTCTTT
TRBV3-1	TRBD1	TRBJ2-5	.	CASSPEGSGGLRETQYF	TGTGCCAGCAGCCCGGAGGGGTCAGGGGGCTTAAGAGAGACCCAGTACTTC
TRBV11-1	.	TRBJ1-4	.	CASSLSGASDATNEKLFF	TGTGCCAGCAGCTTATCAGGGGCCTCCGATGCAACTAATGAAAAACTGTTTTTT
TRBV6-2/TRBV6-3	.	TRBJ2-7	.	CASSRTSDYEQYF	TGTGCCAGCAGTAGGACATCTGACTACGAGCAGTACTTC
TRBV15	.	TRBJ1-5	many	CATSRAGNSNQPQHF	TGTGCCACCAGCAGAGCAGGGAATAGCAATCAGCCCCAGCATTTT
TRBV5-1	TRBD1	TRBJ1-1	.	CASSWGDRETEAFF	TGCGCCAGCAGCTGGGGGGACAGGGAGACTGAAGCTTTCTTT
TRBV7-9	.	TRBJ2-1	few	CASSLAGKYNEQFF	TGTGCCAGCAGCTTAGCGGGCAAGTACAATGAGCAGTTCTTC
TRBV6-2/TRBV6-3	.	TRBJ2-5	.	CASSYSTVEGTYQETQYF	TGTGCCAGCAGTTACTCGACTGTCGAGGGGACGTACCAAGAGACCCAGTACTTC
TRBV7-6	.	TRBJ2-5	few	CASSLSPGARETQYF	TGTGCCAGCAGCTTAAGCCCGGGGGCAAGAGAGACCCAGTACTTC
TRBV20-1	.	TRBJ1-1	many	CSATPGHMGTEAFF	TGCAGTGCTACCCCGGGCCACATGGGCACTGAAGCTTTCTTT
TRBV20-1	.	TRBJ2-1	many	CSARENGGVFYNEQFF	TGCAGTGCTAGAGAAAACGGGGGTGTTTTCTACAATGAGCAGTTCTTC
TRBV19	.	TRBJ2-3	.	CARTSTDTQYF	TGTGCCAGGACTAGCACAGATACGCAGTATTTT